The 2 T cell receptor beta chains listed next were all sequenced from one sample in a study of neurological immune-mediated disorders. From the 5' RACE reads, TCRdb called clonotypes with MiXCR, one entry per CDR3 protein. The table lists approximately 100,000 distinct CDR3 sequences, around 3.4% of them singletons. The specimen sequenced was PBMCs. These receptors all stem from a woman aged 18-30 years with multiple sclerosis.

This clonotype was recorded at least ten times. The chain employs TRBV6-1 and TRBJ2-6; no reliable D call. Germline V gene sequence: CDR1 MNHNS, CDR2 SASEGT. Trimming removed 7 bases from V and 2 bases from J, with 12 bases in between. This CDR3 comprises 15 residues. DNA of the CDR3: TGTGCCAGCAACCAGGTTGGGGCTGGGGCCAACGTCCTGACTTTC. Its protein product is CASNQVGAGANVLTF.

This clonotype showed up many times. The chain recombines TRBV6-5 with TRBJ2-3; tentative D call: TRBD2 (5 bases). The ends were cut back, 5 bases at V and 1 base at J, with 10 bases in the middle. CDR1 is MNHEY and CDR2 is SVGAGI in the germline V gene. CDR3 size: 14 residues. In nucleotides, the CDR3 is TGTGCCAGCAGTAAGGCCGGGGGCACAGATACGCAGTATTTT. It encodes CASSKAGGTDTQYF.